This TCR beta chain was documented in a study of blood T cell repertoires in COVID-19. Turning to the study itself: The samples span acute and convalescent COVID-19 from the United States, Italy and Spain. T cells, B-cell-depleted T cells, or PBMCs supplied cDNA or gDNA.

How the authors handled the data: The assay estimated nucleated cells by amplifying reference gene primers. The method was immunoSEQ multiplex PCR; TCRdb's version includes in-frame clones alone and lacks a portion of them. Clone size and V and J calls were adopted from that table, with D and trimming inferred from the DNA. The data hold about 72,000 clones, with roughly 85% observed a single time. Per germline, CDR1 LNHNV and CDR2 YYDKDF (reference sequence). This CDR3 comprises 17 residues. Trimming removed 1 base from V and 1 base from J, with 14 bases in between. This clone was counted between two and nine times.

The V gene is TRBV15, the J gene TRBJ1-5; D is possibly TRBD1 (6 bases). The source of this sequence is a man younger than 45 with acute or convalescent COVID-19. The sequenced material came from peripheral blood. The CDR3 bases are TGTGCCACCAGCAGAGGGCCGGGGGGCGGAAGCAATCAGCCCCAGCATTTT. This translates into CATSRGPGGGSNQPQHF.